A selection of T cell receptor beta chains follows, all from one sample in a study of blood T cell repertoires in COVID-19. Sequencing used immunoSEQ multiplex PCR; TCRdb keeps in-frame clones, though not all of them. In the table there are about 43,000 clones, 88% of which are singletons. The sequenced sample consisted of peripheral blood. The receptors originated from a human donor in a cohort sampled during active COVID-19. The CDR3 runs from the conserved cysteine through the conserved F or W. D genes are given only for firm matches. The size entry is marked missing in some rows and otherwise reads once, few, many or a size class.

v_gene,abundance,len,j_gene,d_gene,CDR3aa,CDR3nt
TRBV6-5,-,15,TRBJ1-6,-,CASTRRAQGDSPLHF,TGTGCCAGCACCCGAAGGGCGCAGGGTGACTCACCCCTCCACTTT
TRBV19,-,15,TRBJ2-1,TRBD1,CASRIIGTANNEQFF,TGTGCCAGTAGAATAATCGGGACAGCGAACAATGAGCAGTTCTTC
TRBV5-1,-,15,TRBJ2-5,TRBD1,CASSATGATQETQYF,TGCGCCAGCAGCGCCACAGGGGCGACCCAAGAGACCCAGTACTTC
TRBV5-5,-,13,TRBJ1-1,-,CASSTIEGTPAFF,TGTGCCAGCAGCACTATAGAAGGGACACCTGCTTTCTTT
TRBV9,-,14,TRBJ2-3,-,CASSVTRGTDTQYF,TGTGCCAGCAGCGTAACCCGGGGGACAGATACGCAGTATTTT
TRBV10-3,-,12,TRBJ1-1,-,CAIGAPNTEAFF,TGTGCCATCGGGGCTCCGAACACTGAAGCTTTCTTT
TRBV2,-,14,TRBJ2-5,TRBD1,CASRVTGARETQYF,TGTGCCAGCAGAGTAACAGGGGCCAGGGAGACCCAGTACTTC
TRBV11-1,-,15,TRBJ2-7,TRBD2,CASSLGGLAAYEQYF,TGTGCCAGCAGCTTAGGGGGACTAGCGGCCTACGAGCAGTACTTC
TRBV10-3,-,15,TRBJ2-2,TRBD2,CASRVAGENTGELFF,TGTGCCTCCAGAGTAGCGGGAGAAAACACCGGGGAGCTGTTTTTT
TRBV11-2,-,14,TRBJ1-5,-,CASSLEPENQPQHF,TGTGCCAGCAGCTTAGAGCCAGAAAATCAGCCCCAGCATTTT
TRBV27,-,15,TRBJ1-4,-,CASSLFRVKNEKLFF,TGTGCCAGCAGTTTATTCCGGGTAAAGAATGAAAAACTGTTTTTT
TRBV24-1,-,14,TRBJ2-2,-,CATGSGEGAGELFF,TGTGCCACCGGCTCAGGGGAAGGGGCCGGGGAGCTGTTTTTT
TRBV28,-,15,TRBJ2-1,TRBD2,CASSIAGPIYNEQFF,TGTGCCAGCAGCATAGCGGGCCCTATCTACAATGAGCAGTTCTTC
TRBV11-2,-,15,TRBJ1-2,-,CASSSLRQSNYGYTF,TGTGCCAGCAGCTCCCTTAGACAGTCTAACTATGGCTACACCTTC
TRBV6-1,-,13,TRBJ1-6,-,CASSAAENSPLHF,TGTGCCAGCAGTGCAGCGGAGAATTCACCCCTCCACTTT
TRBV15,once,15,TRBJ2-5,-,CATSISKGQQETQYF,TGTGCCACCAGCATCTCCAAAGGACAGCAAGAGACCCAGTACTTC
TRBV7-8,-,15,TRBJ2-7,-,CASWSPTGGIYEQYF,TGTGCCAGCTGGTCCCCGACCGGGGGAATCTACGAGCAGTACTTC
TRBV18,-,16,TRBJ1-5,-,CASSGAGANSNQPQHF,TGTGCCAGCTCCGGGGCAGGGGCTAATAGCAATCAGCCCCAGCATTTT
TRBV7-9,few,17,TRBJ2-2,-,CASSKALRKGRTGELFF,TGTGCCAGCAGCAAAGCGCTGCGAAAGGGGCGCACCGGGGAGCTGTTTTTT
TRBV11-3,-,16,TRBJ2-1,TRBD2,CASSLRAGEIYNEQFF,TGTGCCAGCAGCTTACGGGCGGGAGAGATCTACAATGAGCAGTTCTTC
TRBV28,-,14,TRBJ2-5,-,CASSNLGQQETQYF,TGTGCCAGCAGTAATCTTGGACAGCAAGAGACCCAGTACTTC
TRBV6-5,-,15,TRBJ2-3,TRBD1,CASSSLTGYTDTQYF,TGTGCCAGCAGTTCCCTGACAGGGTACACAGATACGCAGTATTTT
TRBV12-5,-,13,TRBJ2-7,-,CASGPGHSYEQYF,TGTGCTAGTGGCCCTGGACACTCCTACGAGCAGTACTTC
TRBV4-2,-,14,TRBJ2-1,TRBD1,CASSDDRVGNEQFF,TGTGCCAGCAGCGATGACAGGGTTGGCAATGAGCAGTTCTTC
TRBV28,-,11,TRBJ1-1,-,CASRAGKEAFF,TGTGCCAGCAGGGCCGGGAAGGAGGCTTTCTTT
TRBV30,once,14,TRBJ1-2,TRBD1,CAWSPGQGVFGYTF,TGTGCCTGGAGCCCGGGACAGGGAGTATTTGGCTACACCTTC
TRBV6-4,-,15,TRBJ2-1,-,CASSEQGADYNEQFF,TGTGCCAGCAGTGAACAAGGGGCCGACTACAATGAGCAGTTCTTC
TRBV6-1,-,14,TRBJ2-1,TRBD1,CASSEDRGRNEQFF,TGTGCCAGCAGTGAAGACAGGGGGCGCAATGAGCAGTTCTTC
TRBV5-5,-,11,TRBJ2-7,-,CASSPNFEQYF,TGTGCCAGCAGCCCAAATTTCGAGCAGTACTTC
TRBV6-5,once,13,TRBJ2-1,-,CASTGPYYNEQFF,TGTGCCAGCACAGGGCCATACTACAATGAGCAGTTCTTC
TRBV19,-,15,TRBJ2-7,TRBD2,CASRPGAGGNYEQYF,TGTGCCAGTAGACCGGGAGCGGGGGGAAACTACGAGCAGTACTTC
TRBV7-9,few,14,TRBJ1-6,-,CASSRDFYNSPLHF,TGTGCCAGCAGCCGGGATTTTTATAATTCACCCCTCCACTTT
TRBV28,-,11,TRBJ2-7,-,CASSITYEQYF,TGTGCCAGCAGTATCACCTACGAGCAGTACTTC
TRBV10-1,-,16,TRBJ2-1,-,CASSPGQTSSYNEQFF,TGCGCCAGCAGCCCGGGTCAAACTAGCTCCTACAATGAGCAGTTCTTC
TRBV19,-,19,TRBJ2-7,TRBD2,CASSIIIAGVARPNYEQYF,TGTGCCAGTAGTATAATAATAGCGGGAGTGGCTCGTCCGAACTACGAGCAGTACTTC
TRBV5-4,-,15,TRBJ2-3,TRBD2,CASRLAAAGTDTQYF,TGTGCCAGCCGACTAGCGGCAGCGGGCACAGATACGCAGTATTTT
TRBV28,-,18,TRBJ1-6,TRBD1,CASSLIVNNRGSNSPLHF,TGTGCCAGCAGTTTGATCGTTAATAACAGGGGGAGTAATTCACCCCTCCACTTT
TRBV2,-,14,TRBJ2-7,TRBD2,CASSEGGGTYEQYF,TGTGCCAGCAGTGAGGGCGGGGGGACCTACGAGCAGTACTTC
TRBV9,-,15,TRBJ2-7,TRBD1,CASSEGQGGSYEQYF,TGTGCCAGCAGCGAGGGACAGGGGGGCTCCTACGAGCAGTACTTC
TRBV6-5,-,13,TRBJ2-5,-,CASSYMGQGTQYF,TGTGCCAGCAGTTACATGGGGCAGGGGACCCAGTACTTC
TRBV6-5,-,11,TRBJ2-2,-,CASVTAGELFF,TGTGCCAGTGTCACTGCCGGGGAGCTGTTTTTT
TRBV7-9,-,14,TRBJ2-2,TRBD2,CASSPGTSYEELFF,TGTGCCAGCAGCCCCGGGACTAGCTATGAGGAGCTGTTTTTT
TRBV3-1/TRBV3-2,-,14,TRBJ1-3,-,CASSPGQFGNTIYF,TGTGCCAGCAGCCCAGGACAGTTCGGAAACACCATATATTTT
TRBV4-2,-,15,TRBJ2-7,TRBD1,CASSQGQGWGYEQYF,TGTGCCAGCAGCCAAGGACAGGGCTGGGGCTACGAGCAGTACTTC
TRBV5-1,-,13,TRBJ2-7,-,CASSVAGNYEQYF,TGCGCCAGCAGCGTTGCGGGGAACTACGAGCAGTACTTC
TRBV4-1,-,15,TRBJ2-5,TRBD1,CASSRGTGGQETQYF,TGCGCCAGCAGCCGCGGGACAGGGGGACAAGAGACCCAGTACTTC
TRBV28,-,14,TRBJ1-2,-,CASVLEGGYYGYTF,TGTGCCAGCGTTTTAGAGGGCGGCTACTATGGCTACACCTTC
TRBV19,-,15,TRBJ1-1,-,CASSIDAGMNTEAFF,TGTGCCAGTAGTATAGACGCAGGCATGAACACTGAAGCTTTCTTT
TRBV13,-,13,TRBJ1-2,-,CASSSSGNYGYTF,TGTGCCAGCAGCTCTAGCGGAAACTATGGCTACACCTTC
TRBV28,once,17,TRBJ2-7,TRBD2,CASSLFSSGRSSYEQYF,TGTGCCAGCAGTTTATTTTCTAGCGGGAGATCCTCCTACGAGCAGTACTTC
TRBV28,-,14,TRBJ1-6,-,CASSQGLNNSPLHF,TGTGCCAGCAGCCAGGGGCTGAATAATTCACCCCTCCACTTT
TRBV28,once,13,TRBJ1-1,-,CASNKAPGAEAFF,TGTGCCAGCAACAAGGCCCCAGGGGCTGAAGCTTTCTTT
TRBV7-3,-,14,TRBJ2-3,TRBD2,CASSSSGNTDTQYF,TGTGCCAGCAGCTCTAGCGGGAATACAGATACGCAGTATTTT
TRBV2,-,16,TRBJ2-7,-,CASSHKLTGRTYEQYF,TGTGCCAGCAGTCATAAGCTCACAGGCCGCACCTACGAGCAGTACTTC
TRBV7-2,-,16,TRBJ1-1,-,CASFLTRYTGNTEAFF,TGTGCCAGCTTTCTCACGCGTTACACGGGGAACACTGAAGCTTTCTTT
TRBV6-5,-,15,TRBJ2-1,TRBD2,CASSPTSGGYNEQFF,TGTGCCAGCAGCCCGACTAGCGGGGGTTACAATGAGCAGTTCTTC
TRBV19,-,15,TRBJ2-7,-,CASSPSVDYIYEQYF,TGTGCCAGTAGTCCATCCGTCGACTATATCTACGAGCAGTACTTC
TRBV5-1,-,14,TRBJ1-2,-,CASSVSGEVYGYTF,TGCGCCAGCAGCGTATCCGGGGAGGTGTATGGCTACACCTTC
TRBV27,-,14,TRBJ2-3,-,CASSLGGFTDTQYF,TGTGCCAGCAGTTTGGGGGGTTTTACAGATACGCAGTATTTT